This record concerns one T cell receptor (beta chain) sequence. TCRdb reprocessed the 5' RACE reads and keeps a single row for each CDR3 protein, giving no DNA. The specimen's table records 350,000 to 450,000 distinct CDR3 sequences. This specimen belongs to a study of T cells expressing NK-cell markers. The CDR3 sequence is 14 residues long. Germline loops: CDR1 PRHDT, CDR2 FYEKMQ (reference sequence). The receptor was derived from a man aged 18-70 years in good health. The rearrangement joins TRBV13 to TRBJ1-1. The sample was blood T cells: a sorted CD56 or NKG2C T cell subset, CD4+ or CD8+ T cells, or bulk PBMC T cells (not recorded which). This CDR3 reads CASSILRSNTEAFF.